Here is one TCR beta chain with its context. Antigen specificity is unknown. With 60 Vbeta and 13 Jbeta primers, the PCR was carried out. Sequenced by immunoSEQ multiplex PCR; TCRdb stores in-frame clones only, minus some. The sample has about 110,000 clones, about 80% seen once. The data were taken from a study of cytomegalovirus exposure and HLA in healthy donors. Whole-study results and caveats: No immune exposure information besides CMV serostatus was available.

V lost 4 bases to trimming and J lost 2 bases; unmatched junction nucleotides: 3. The CDR3 has 14 residues. CDR1 and CDR2 from the germline V gene are SGHAT and FQNNGV. This TCR was sampled from a woman in her sixties or seventies in good health and CMV-seropositive. Sequencing was performed on PBMCs. J is TRBJ2-7 and V is TRBV11-2; TRBD1 matches at 9 bases. The CDR3 spells CASSSGTGTYEQYF. Written as DNA, the CDR3 is TGTGCCAGCAGCTCCGGGACAGGGACCTACGAGCAGTACTTC.